This T cell receptor (beta chain) was recorded in a study of T-cell reconstitution after alpha-beta-depleted transplantation in children. Study-level findings and limits: By about two months after transplant, alpha-beta T cells reportedly arose from several hundred graft clones that had expanded. T-cell counts and diversity at one year following transplant were attributed mainly to newly produced T cells.

V lost 1 base, J lost 0 bases, and 9 bases lay in between. This CDR3 comprises 14 residues. CDR1 is SQVTM and CDR2 is ANQGSEA in the germline V gene. In its sample, this clonotype ranks as medium-sized. The antigen is unknown. The library targeted TCRbeta and was prepared with unique molecular identifiers. MiXCR, applied by TCRdb to the PCR reads, yields one record per CDR3 protein. The sample has about 16,000 distinct CDR3 sequences; roughly 4.7% are singletons. The origin of this receptor is a boy younger than 18 with acute lymphoblastic leukemia, due to receive a stem cell transplant. The chain combines TRBV29-1 with TRBJ1-2; the D gene is possibly TRBD1 (5 bases). Source: PBMCs, taken before TCRalphabeta/CD19-depleted stem cell transplant. The CDR3 region is CSVEGGHPNYGYTF. The CDR3 nucleotides are TGCAGCGTTGAAGGGGGCCACCCTAACTATGGCTACACCTTC.